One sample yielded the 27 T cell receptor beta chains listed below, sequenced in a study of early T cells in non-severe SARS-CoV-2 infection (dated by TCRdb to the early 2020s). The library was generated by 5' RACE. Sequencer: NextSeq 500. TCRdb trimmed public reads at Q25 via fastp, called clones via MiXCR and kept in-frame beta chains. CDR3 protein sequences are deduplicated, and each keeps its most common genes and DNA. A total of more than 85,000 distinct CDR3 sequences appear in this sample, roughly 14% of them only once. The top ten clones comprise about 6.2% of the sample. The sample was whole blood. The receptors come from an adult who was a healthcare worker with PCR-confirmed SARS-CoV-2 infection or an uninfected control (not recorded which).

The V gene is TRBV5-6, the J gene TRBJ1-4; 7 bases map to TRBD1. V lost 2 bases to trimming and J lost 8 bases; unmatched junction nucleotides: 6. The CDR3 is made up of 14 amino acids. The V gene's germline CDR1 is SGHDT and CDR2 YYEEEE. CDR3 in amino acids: CASSFQTGIEKLFF. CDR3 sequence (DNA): TGTGCCAGCAGCTTCCAGACAGGGATCGAAAAACTGTTTTTT.

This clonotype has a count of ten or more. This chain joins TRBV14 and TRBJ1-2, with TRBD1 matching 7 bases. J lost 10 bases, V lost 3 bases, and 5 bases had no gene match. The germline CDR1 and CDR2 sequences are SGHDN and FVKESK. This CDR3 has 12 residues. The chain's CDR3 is CASSQDRQAYTF. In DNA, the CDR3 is TGTGCCAGCAGCCAGGACAGGCAGGCCTACACCTTC.

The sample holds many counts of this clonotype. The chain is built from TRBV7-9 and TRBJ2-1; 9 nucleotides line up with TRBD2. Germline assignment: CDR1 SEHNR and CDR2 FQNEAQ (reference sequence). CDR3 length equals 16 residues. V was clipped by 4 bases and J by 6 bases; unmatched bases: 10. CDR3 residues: CASSSWESGRINEQFF. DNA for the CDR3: TGTGCCAGCAGCTCATGGGAAAGCGGGAGGATCAATGAGCAGTTCTTC.

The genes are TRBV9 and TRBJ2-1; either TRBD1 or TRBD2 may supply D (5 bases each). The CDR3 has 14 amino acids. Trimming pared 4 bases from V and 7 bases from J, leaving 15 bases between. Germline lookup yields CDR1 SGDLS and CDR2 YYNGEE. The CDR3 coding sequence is TGTGCCAGCAGCTTGGGCCCGTGGGGGAATGAGCAGTTCTTC. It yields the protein CASSLGPWGNEQFF.

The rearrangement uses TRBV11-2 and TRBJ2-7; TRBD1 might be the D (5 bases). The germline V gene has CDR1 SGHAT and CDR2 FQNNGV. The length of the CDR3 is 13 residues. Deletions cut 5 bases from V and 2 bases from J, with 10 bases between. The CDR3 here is CASSKDSPYEQYF. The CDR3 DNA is TGTGCCAGCAGCAAAGACAGCCCCTACGAGCAGTACTTC.

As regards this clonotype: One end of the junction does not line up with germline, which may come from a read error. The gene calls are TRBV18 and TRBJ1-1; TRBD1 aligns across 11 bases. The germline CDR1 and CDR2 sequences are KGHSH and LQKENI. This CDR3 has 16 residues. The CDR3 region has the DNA TGTGCCAGCTCACCACCGAGGACAGGGGGCCACACTGAAGTTTTCTTT. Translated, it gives CASSPPRTGGHTEVFF.

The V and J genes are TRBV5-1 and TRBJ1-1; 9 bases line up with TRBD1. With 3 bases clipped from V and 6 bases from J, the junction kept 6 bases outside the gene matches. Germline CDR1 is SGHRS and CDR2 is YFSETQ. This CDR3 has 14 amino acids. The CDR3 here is CASSSPGQGAEAFF. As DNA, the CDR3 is TGCGCCAGCAGCTCCCCGGGACAGGGAGCTGAAGCTTTCTTT.

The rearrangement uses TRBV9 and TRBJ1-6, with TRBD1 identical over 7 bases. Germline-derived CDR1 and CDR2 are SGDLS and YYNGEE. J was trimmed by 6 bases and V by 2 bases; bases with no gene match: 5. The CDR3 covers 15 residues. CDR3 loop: CASSVSHRGNSPLHF. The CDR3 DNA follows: TGTGCCAGCAGCGTTTCACACAGGGGTAATTCACCCCTCCACTTT.

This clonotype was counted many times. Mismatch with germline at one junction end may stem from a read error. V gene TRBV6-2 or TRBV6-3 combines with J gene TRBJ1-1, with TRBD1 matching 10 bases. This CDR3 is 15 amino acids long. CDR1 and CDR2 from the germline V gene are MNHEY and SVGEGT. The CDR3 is CASSQTGGAHTEVFF. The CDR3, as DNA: TGTGCCAGCAGCCAGACAGGGGGCGCACACACTGAAGTTTTCTTT.

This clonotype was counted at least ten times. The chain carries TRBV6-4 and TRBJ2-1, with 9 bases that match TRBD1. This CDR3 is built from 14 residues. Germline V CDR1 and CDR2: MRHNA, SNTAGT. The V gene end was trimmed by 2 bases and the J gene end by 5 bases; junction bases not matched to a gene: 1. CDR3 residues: CASSDGQGNNEQFF. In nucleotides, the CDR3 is TGTGCCAGCAGTGACGGACAGGGGAACAATGAGCAGTTCTTC.

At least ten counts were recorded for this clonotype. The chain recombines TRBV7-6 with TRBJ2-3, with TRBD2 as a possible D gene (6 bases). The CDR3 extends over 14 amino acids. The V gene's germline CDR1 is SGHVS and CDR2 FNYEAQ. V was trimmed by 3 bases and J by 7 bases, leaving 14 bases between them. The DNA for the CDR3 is TGTGCCAGCAGCTTTTCGCGGGATTCTTATACGCAGTATTTT. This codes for CASSFSRDSYTQYF.

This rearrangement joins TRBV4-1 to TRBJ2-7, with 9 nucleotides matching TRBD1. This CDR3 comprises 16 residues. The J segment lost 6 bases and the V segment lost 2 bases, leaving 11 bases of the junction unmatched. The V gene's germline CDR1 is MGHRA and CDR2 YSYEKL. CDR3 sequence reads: CASSQNLGQGRAEQYF. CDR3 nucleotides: TGCGCCAGCAGCCAAAACCTGGGACAGGGTCGCGCCGAGCAGTACTTC.

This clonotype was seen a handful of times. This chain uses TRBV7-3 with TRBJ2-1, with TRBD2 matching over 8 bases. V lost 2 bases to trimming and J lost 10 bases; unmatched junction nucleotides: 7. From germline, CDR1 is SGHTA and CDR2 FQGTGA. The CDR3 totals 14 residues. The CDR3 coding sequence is TGTGCCAGCAGCTTACACGGGACTAGTCCAGAGCAGTTCTTC. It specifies CASSLHGTSPEQFF.

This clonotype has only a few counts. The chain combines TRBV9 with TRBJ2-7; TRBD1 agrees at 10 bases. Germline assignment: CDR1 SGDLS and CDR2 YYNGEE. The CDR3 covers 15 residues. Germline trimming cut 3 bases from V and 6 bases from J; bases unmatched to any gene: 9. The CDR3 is CASSGPGTGVREQYF. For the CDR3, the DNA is TGTGCCAGCAGCGGACCTGGGACAGGGGTCCGCGAGCAGTACTTC. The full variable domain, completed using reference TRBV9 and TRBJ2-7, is DSGVTQTPKHLITATGQRVTLRCSPRSGDLSVYWYQQSLDQGLQFLIQYYNGEERAKGNILERFSAQQFPDLHSELNLSSLELGDSALYFCASSGPGTGVREQYFGPGTRLTVT.

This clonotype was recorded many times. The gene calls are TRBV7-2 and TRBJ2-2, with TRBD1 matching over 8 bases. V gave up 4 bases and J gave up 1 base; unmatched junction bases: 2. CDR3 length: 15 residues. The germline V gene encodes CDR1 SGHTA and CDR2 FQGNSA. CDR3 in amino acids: CASSSGQGNTGELFF. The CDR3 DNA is TGTGCCAGCAGCTCAGGACAGGGGAACACCGGGGAGCTGTTTTTT.

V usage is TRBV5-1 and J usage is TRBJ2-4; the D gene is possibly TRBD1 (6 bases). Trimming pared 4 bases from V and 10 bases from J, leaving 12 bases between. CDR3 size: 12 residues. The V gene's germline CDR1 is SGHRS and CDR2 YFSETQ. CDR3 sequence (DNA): TGCGCCAGCAGCGAGCCACAGGGAATTCAGTACTTC. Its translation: CASSEPQGIQYF. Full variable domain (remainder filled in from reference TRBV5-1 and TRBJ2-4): KAGVTQTPRYLIKTRGQQVTLSCSPISGHRSVSWYQQTPGQGLQFLFEYFSETQRNKGNFPGRFSGRQFSNSRSEMNVSTLELGDSALYLCASSEPQGIQYFGAGTRLSVL.

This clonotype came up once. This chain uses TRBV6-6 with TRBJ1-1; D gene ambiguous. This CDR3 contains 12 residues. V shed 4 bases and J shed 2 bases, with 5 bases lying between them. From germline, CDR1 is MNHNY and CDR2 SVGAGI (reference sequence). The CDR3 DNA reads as TGTGCCAGCAGTTGGGCAAACACTGAAGCTTTCTTT. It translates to CASSWANTEAFF.

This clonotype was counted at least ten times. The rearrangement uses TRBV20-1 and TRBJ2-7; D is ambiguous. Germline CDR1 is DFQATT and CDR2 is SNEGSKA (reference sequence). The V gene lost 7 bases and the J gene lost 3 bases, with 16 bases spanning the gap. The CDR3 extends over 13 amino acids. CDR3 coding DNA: TGCAGTGGCTTGGCCTACCCCTACTACGAGCAGTACTTC. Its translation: CSGLAYPYYEQYF.

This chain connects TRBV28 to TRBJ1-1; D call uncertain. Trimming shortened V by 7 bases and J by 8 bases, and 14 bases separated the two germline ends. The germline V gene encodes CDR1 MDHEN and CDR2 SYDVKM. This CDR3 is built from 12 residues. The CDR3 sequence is CASTSGTLEAFF. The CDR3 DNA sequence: TGTGCCAGCACTTCGGGAACCTTAGAAGCTTTCTTT.

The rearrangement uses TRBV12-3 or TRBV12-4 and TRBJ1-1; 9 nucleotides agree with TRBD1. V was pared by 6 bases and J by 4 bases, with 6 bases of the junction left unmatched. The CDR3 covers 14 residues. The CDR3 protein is CASRGTGPSTEAFF. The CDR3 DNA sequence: TGTGCCAGCAGGGGGACAGGGCCGAGCACTGAAGCTTTCTTT.

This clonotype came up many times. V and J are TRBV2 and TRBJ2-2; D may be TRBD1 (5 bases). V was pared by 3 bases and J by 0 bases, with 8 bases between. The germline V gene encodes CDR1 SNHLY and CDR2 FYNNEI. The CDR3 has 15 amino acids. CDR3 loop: CASSEQGTNTGELFF. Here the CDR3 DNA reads TGTGCCAGCAGTGAGCAGGGAACGAACACCGGGGAGCTGTTTTTT.

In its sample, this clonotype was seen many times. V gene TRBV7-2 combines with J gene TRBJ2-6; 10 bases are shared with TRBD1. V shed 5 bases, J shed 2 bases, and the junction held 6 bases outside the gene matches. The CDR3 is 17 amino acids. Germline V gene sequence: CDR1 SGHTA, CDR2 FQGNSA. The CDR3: CASSPDRGLAGANVLTF. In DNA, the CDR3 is TGTGCCAGCAGCCCGGACAGGGGGTTGGCTGGGGCCAACGTCCTGACTTTC.

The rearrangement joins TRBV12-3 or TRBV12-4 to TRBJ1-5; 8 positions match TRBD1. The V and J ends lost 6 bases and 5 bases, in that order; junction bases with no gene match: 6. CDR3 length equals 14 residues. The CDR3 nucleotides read TGTGCCAGCAGCTGGGGACAGGTTTATCAGCCCCAGCATTTT. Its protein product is CASSWGQVYQPQHF.

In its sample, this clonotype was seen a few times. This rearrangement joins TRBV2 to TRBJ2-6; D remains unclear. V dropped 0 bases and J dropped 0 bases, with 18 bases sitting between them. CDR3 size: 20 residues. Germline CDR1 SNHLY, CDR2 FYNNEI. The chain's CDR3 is CASSEALDTADYSGANVLTF. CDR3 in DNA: TGTGCCAGCAGTGAAGCGCTTGATACGGCCGATTACTCTGGGGCCAACGTCCTGACTTTC.

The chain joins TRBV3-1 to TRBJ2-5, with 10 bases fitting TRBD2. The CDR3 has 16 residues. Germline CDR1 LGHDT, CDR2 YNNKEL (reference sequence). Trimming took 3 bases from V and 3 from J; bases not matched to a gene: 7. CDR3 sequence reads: CASSQTSGPVEETQYF. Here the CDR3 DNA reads TGTGCCAGCAGCCAGACTAGCGGGCCAGTCGAAGAGACCCAGTACTTC.

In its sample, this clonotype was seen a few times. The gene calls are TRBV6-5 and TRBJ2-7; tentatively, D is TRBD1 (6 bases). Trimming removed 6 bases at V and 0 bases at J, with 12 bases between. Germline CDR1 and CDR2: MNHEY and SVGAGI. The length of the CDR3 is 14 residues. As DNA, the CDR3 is TGTGCCAGCAGCCGGACAGCCGGCTCCTACGAGCAGTACTTC. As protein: CASSRTAGSYEQYF.

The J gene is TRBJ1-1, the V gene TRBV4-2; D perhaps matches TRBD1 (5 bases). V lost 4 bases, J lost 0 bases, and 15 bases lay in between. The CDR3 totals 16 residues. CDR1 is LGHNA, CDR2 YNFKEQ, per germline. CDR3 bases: TGTGCCAGCAGCCGAGAAAGACAGTCAATGAACACTGAAGCTTTCTTT. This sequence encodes CASSRERQSMNTEAFF.